What follows are 13 T cell receptor beta chains derived from one specimen sequenced in a study of blood T cells in healthy people across ages. The second PCR ran about 6 to 11 cycles with a sample-barcoded 5' primer and J-beta primers. Each CDR3 protein is one row after TCRdb ran MiXCR on the 5' RACE reads. Counted here are 580,000 or so distinct CDR3 sequences, roughly 48% occurring once; the ten biggest clones make up under 30%. Material: blood. The receptors come from an elderly man in good health.

The chain carries TRBV20-1 and TRBJ2-7; D is unclear. Germline loops: CDR1 DFQATT, CDR2 SNEGSKA (reference sequence). This CDR3 has 15 residues. The V gene lost 2 bases and the J gene lost 2 bases, with 16 bases spanning the gap. The CDR3 DNA is TGCAGTGCTAGACCCTACTCGGTAACTACCTACGAGCAGTACTTC. The encoded protein is CSARPYSVTTYEQYF.

This clonotype was seen a few times. The chain couples TRBV7-2 to TRBJ2-7, with D possibly matching TRBD2 (6 bases). Trimming removed 2 bases from V and 2 bases from J, with 13 bases in between. The CDR3 consists of 15 residues. The V gene's germline CDR1 is SGHTA and CDR2 FQGNSA. The CDR3, as DNA: TGTGCCAGCAGCTTAAACGGGGGAAAGGCCTACGAGCAGTACTTC. Translating gives CASSLNGGKAYEQYF.

This clonotype occurred once. The chain employs TRBV20-1 and TRBJ2-3; 11 bases map to TRBD2. The germline gives CDR1 DFQATT, CDR2 SNEGSKA (reference sequence). This CDR3 spans 17 amino acids. Trimming removed 2 bases from V and 1 base from J; junction bases left unmatched: 8. Written as DNA, the CDR3 is TGCAGTGCTAGAAGTAGCGGGAGGGCCGATGGCACAGATACGCAGTATTTT. Its protein is CSARSSGRADGTDTQYF.

The chain is built from TRBV5-1 and TRBJ1-2, with D maybe TRBD1 (6 bases). The germline V gene encodes CDR1 SGHRS and CDR2 YFSETQ. This CDR3 is 14 amino acids long. The V end was cut by 4 bases, the J end by 2 bases, with 12 bases between. The chain's CDR3 is CASSGRRGNYGYTF. The CDR3 DNA reads as TGCGCCAGCAGCGGACGGAGGGGGAACTATGGCTACACCTTC.

The gene calls are TRBV7-2 and TRBJ2-5; no firm D call. Germline lookup yields CDR1 SGHTA and CDR2 FQGNSA. V was pared by 1 base and J by 7 bases, with 13 bases between. The CDR3 has 14 amino acids. The CDR3, as DNA: TGTGCCAGCAGCTTAGAGTCCACAGCCTCGACCCAGTACTTC. Translating it yields CASSLESTASTQYF.

This chain links TRBV6-2 or TRBV6-3 with TRBJ2-3; D may match TRBD1 or TRBD2 (5 bases each). Germline V CDR1 and CDR2: MNHEY, SVGEGT. Trimming cost V 0 bases and J 2 bases, with 9 bases left between them. The CDR3 consists of 15 residues. The CDR3 protein is CASSYSGDHTDTQYF. CDR3 bases: TGTGCCAGCAGTTACTCAGGGGACCACACAGATACGCAGTATTTT.

This chain links TRBV18 with TRBJ1-2; D unclear. V was shortened by 2 bases and J by 8 bases, with 21 bases between the two germline ends. Germline CDR1 KGHSH, CDR2 LQKENI. The CDR3 length is 16 residues. DNA of the CDR3: TGTGCCAGCTCACCATCCACGAACAGCAAAACCTGGGGCTACACCTTC. Protein sequence: CASSPSTNSKTWGYTF.

This clonotype showed up just a few times. The V gene is TRBV29-1, the J gene TRBJ2-1; 7 bases agree with TRBD1. Germline CDR1 SQVTM, CDR2 ANQGSEA. After removal of 5 bases from V and 6 bases from J, the junction contained 1 base not matched to a gene. This CDR3 spans 11 amino acids. CDR3 protein: CSVNRGNEQFF. The CDR3 DNA reads as TGCAGCGTTAACAGGGGCAATGAGCAGTTCTTC.

The V call is TRBV6-2 or TRBV6-3, the J call TRBJ2-1; 10 bases match TRBD2. This CDR3 has 12 residues. CDR1 is MNHEY, CDR2 SVGEGT, per germline. V shed 4 bases and J 15 bases; nucleotides not matched to a gene: 6. As DNA, the CDR3 is TGTGCCAGCAGTTTCTCTAGCGGGAGCCGGTTCTTC. It yields the protein CASSFSSGSRFF.

In this sample, this clonotype turned up a few times. The J gene is TRBJ2-3, the V gene TRBV20-1; D may be TRBD1 (5 bases). Germline V gene data show CDR1 as DFQATT and CDR2 as SNEGSKA (reference sequence). The V end was cut by 8 bases, the J end by 2 bases, with 11 bases between. The CDR3 contains 12 residues. The CDR3 sequence is CSFDSNTDTQYF. The CDR3 DNA follows: TGCAGTTTTGACAGCAACACAGATACGCAGTATTTT.

In its sample, this clonotype was seen a few times. The V gene is TRBV2, the J gene TRBJ2-7; a possible D gene is TRBD1 (6 bases). Germline CDR1 SNHLY, CDR2 FYNNEI. The CDR3 is 14 residues long. The ends were cut back, 6 bases at V and 0 bases at J, with 12 bases in the middle. In DNA, the CDR3 is TGTGCCAGCAGGGAACAGGGCAGCTCCTACGAGCAGTACTTC. As protein: CASREQGSSYEQYF.

The chain carries TRBV7-2 and TRBJ2-2; 8 nucleotides line up with TRBD1. The ends lost 5 bases at V and 4 bases at J; junction bases unmatched: 12. The CDR3 spans 17 residues. CDR1 SGHTA and CDR2 FQGNSA come from the germline V gene. CDR3 nucleotide sequence: TGTGCCAGCAGCCCAAGGCCCAGGGGGCTTGGCACCGGGGAGCTGTTTTTT. It yields the protein CASSPRPRGLGTGELFF.

This clonotype was observed a handful of times. The rearrangement uses TRBV25-1 and TRBJ2-5; the match to TRBD2 covers 14 bases. The J call is doubtful: the DNA matches TRBJ2-7 better. CDR1 is MGHDK and CDR2 is SYGVNS in the germline V gene. The CDR3 extends over 14 amino acids. Here the CDR3 reads CASTGLAGGGEQYF. CDR3 DNA: TGTGCCAGCACCGGACTAGCGGGAGGTGGCGAGCAGTACTTC.